This T cell receptor (beta chain) was captured by sequencing in a study of cytomegalovirus exposure and HLA in healthy donors (dated by TCRdb to about 2017). Regarding the study in general: The 500 to 800 repertoires of the first cohort and the roughly 120 validation repertoires were produced on the same platform, according to a later analysis. The study aimed to test whether cataloging public T cell receptors could reveal signatures of past pathogen exposure. In addition to the first cohort of 666 subjects, a separate validation cohort of approximately 130 different subjects was used. To predict cytomegalovirus infection status, the study combined high-throughput TCR immunosequencing, statistical association of individual TCRs with disease status, and machine learning.

Library generation was performed with the immunoSEQ multiplex PCR assay. From the authors' description of their analysis: To diagnose cytomegalovirus status from the catalog of TCR beta chain sequences, a statistical classification framework was built. TCRdb re-hosts the immuneACCESS table, in-frame sequences only. Its copies lack some clones; in the studies checked, an unresolved V gene accounts for under half of them, and the cause for the rest is not known. From that table come the V and J calls and clone size; the DNA was used to work out D and trimming. The sample table holds 150,000 or so clones, of which roughly 86% were seen once. The ten largest clonotypes hold approximately 2.2% of the sample. Findings and caveats that apply to the study as a whole: Across donors, most TCR sequences were observed very rarely, whereas some public TCRs were present in many individuals. A total of fewer than 200 TCR beta chains were listed by the study as associated with cytomegalovirus. A later analysis had no HLA typing for the validation cohort, so co-occurrence there was scored across all 110 or so repertoires. The authors suggested that the approach could potentially be extended to other disease states and immunological phenotypes. In both the original and validation cohorts, the classifier was reported to diagnose cytomegalovirus status with high specificity and sensitivity. A few of the identified cytomegalovirus-associated TCR beta chains were confirmed in vitro to be specific for cytomegalovirus antigens. Subsequent analysis determined that TCRs grouped into clusters in the first cohort also showed a tendency toward co-occurrence across the 90 to 150 validation repertoires, and 94% of cluster scores exceeded 0.

Donors formed part of the validation cohort, which comprised over a hundred subjects and was distinct from the first cohort of 550 to 850 subjects. On this clone itself: There is no known antigen for this receptor. Qualities for individual bases were not recorded, and no much larger clone is one base off.

Including the terminal cysteine and phenylalanine, the CDR3 comprises 13 residues. Only the CDR3 region is kept as DNA, spanning 39 bases read in frame from base 1. The germline ends are 11 bases apart after V is trimmed by 8 bases and J by 1 base. The germline V gene provides CDR1 SGHVS and CDR2 FNYEAQ. The chain is encoded by TRBV7-6 joined to TRBJ1-1; possibly the D gene is TRBD1, per 5 matching bases. Sequenced input: PBMCs. The sequence derives from a human donor in good health. The bases are TGTGCCAGCCGAACAGGTCCGAACACTGAAGCTTTCTTT. Its protein reads: CASRTGPNTEAFF.